The following is a T cell receptor beta chain sequence with its context. Its recognized antigen is unknown. No clone much larger than this one lies a single base away; base qualities are absent. The V end loses 3 bases and the J end loses 5 bases, and a stretch of 13 bases separates them. The CDR3, from cysteine to phenylalanine, totals 13 residues. Just the 39-base CDR3 DNA is kept, in frame starting at base 1. CDR1 and CDR2, looked up from the germline V gene (reference sequence), are DFQATT and SNEGSKA. This sample was included in a study of Ad26.COV2.S vaccination and SARS-CoV-2 variants (dated by TCRdb to the early 2020s). About the full investigation: Donors in the vaccine arm were drawn from COV1001, a phase I-IIa trial of Ad26.COV2.S in healthy adults that was multicentre, randomized, double-blind and placebo-controlled. Ad26.COV2.S was administered intramuscularly at 5 x 10^10 or 1 x 10^11 viral particles, either as a single shot or as two shots given 56 days apart. TCRbeta repertoire sequencing was used to assess the specificity and breadth of SARS-CoV-2-reactive T cell receptors after Ad26.COV2.S vaccination. A total of around 32 samples were included in the TCR-sequenced set, comprising around 19 Ad26.COV2.S vaccine recipients, 5 placebo recipients and 8 SARS-CoV-2 convalescent individuals. Trial participants were randomized into five groups of five: low-dose or high-dose Ad26.COV2.S given once or twice, or placebo on both occasions. Throughout the experiments and outcome assessment, investigators stayed blinded to trial group allocation. The study at large found these results: After vaccination, spike-specific CD8+ and CD4+ T cell responses were reported to show substantial breadth. Compared with placebo recipients, Ad26.COV2.S recipients showed higher spike-specific TCR breadth (P = 0.0014). Comparing responses between vaccine doses or regimens was not something the study was powered to do. Vaccine and placebo recipients had similar non-spike TCR breadth, a finding consistent with the vaccine containing only spike. The authors noted that total T cell responses may have been underestimated by the TCR breadth and depth analyses.

The immunoSEQ Assay was used to sequence TCRbeta CDR3 regions. After extraction, genomic DNA underwent amplification by bias-controlled multiplex PCR, followed by high-throughput sequencing. In the paper's pipeline: To quantify the absolute abundance of every unique TCRbeta CDR3 region, sequences were collapsed and filtered. T cell fraction was estimated by normalizing TCRbeta template counts to usable DNA, with usable DNA measured through amplification of reference genes found in all nucleated cells. Repertoire TCRs were annotated as SARS-CoV-2-specific by exact matching of V gene, CDR3 amino acid sequence and J gene to a known reactive TCR set. The reference SARS-CoV-2 TCR set was derived from MIRA and filtered for enrichment in COVID-19-positive ImmuneCODE repertoires, a step that removed public or cross-reactive TCRs. Using the MIRA antigens, annotated TCRs were further analysed by specific ORF or by position within an ORF. Breadth was defined as annotated unique rearrangements over total unique productive rearrangements; depth was the summed frequency of those rearrangements. TCR breadth was compared between groups using two-sided Wilcoxon rank-sum tests. The table was pulled from immuneACCESS by TCRdb, which kept in-frame rearrangements only. Such tables lose some clones; where checked, under half of the loss comes from unresolved V genes, and the rest has no known cause. Clone size and the V and J calls come from that table; the DNA yielded D and trimming. Recorded for this sample are approximately 300,000 clones; 70% to 90% of them occurred a single time. The ten top clones hold under 2.5% of the sample.

The sample's treatment or condition label, decoded: about 20 received Ad26.COV2.S at low or high dose, single or two shots; roughly 5 received placebo; per-sample allocation not given. Repertoires of vaccine and placebo recipients were sequenced from samples taken on day 63 after the first injection. Cohort 1b enrolled some 25 adults aged 18-55 years at a single site in Boston, USA, between 29 July and 7 August 2020. Ad26.COV2.S was a replication-incompetent adenovirus type 26 vector expressing a prefusion-stabilized SARS-CoV-2 spike protein from the original Wuhan strain. The sequence was collected from a person aged 18 to 65 who received the Ad26.COV2.S COVID-19 vaccine or a placebo. The V and J segments used are TRBV20-1 and TRBJ2-5; possibly the D gene is TRBD1, per 6 matching bases. The input for sequencing was peripheral blood, taken in a trial of Ad26.COV2.S vaccine versus placebo. The DNA sequence is as follows: TGCAGTGCTAGTCTGGCAGGGGTTGAGACCCAGTACTTC. This is translated as CSASLAGVETQYF.